The rows below give T cell receptor beta chains drawn from one sample of a study of blood T cell repertoires in COVID-19. TCRdb keeps only in-frame clones here, not all; method: immunoSEQ multiplex PCR. The data show roughly 90,000 clones, over 75% seen once. The sample comprised peripheral blood. The receptors derive from a woman at least 80 years old with active or convalescent COVID-19. The conserved cysteine and the conserved F or W are not part of the CDR3 here. D genes are given only for firm matches. Clone sizes are given selectively: once, few, many, or a class where the clone is expanded.

len	abundance	v_gene	d_gene	j_gene	CDR3aa
12	NA	TRBV10-3	NA	TRBJ1-2	AINPQGGNYGYT
11	NA	TRBV28	NA	TRBJ1-3	ASSFRSGNTIY
12	NA	TRBV28	TRBD1	TRBJ2-7	ASSRQGGTYEQY
15	NA	TRBV2	TRBD1	TRBJ2-4	ASSEGYRGPEGDIQY
14	NA	TRBV5-1	TRBD1	TRBJ1-2	ASSSHGQAANYGYT
14	few	TRBV7-3	TRBD2	TRBJ2-1	ASSLLAGGPDKEQF
13	NA	TRBV9	TRBD2	TRBJ2-3	ASSGSGGISDTQY
14	NA	TRBV10-3	TRBD1	TRBJ2-1	AIGSSQGVSYNEQF
12	NA	TRBV7-8	TRBD1	TRBJ1-2	ASSPGQGNYGYT
10	NA	TRBV12-3/TRBV12-4	TRBD1	TRBJ2-7	ASSRGQGAFL
13	NA	TRBV4-3	NA	TRBJ2-1	ASSLDRSSYNEQF
12	NA	TRBV11-1	TRBD2	TRBJ2-3	ASSLLAGADTQY
15	NA	TRBV15	NA	TRBJ2-3	ATSRDQGSGYTDTQY
11	NA	TRBV14	NA	TRBJ2-1	ASSPKIGHKQF
11	NA	TRBV7-3	TRBD1	TRBJ2-7	ASSSDRVGEQY
13	few	TRBV5-1	NA	TRBJ1-4	ASSPWGGTNEKLF